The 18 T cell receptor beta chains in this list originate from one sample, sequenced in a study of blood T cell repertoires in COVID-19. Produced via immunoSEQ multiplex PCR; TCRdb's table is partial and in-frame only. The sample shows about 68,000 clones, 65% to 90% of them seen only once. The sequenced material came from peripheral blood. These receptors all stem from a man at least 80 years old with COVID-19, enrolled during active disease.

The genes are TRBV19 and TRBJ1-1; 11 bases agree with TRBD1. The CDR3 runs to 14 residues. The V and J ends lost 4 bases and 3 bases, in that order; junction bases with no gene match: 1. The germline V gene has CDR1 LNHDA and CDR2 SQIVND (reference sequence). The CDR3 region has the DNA TGTGCCAGTAGTAGGGACAGGGGGTACACTGAAGCTTTCTTT. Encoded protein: CASSRDRGYTEAFF.

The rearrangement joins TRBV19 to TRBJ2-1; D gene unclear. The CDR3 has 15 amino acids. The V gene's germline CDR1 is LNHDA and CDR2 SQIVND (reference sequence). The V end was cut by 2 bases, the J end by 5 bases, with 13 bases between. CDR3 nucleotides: TGTGCCAGTAGTATAACCAGCGTAGTCGACAATGAGCAGTTCTTC. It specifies CASSITSVVDNEQFF.

The CDR3 sequence is CASSQDPPLAGGTDTQYF. Written as DNA, the CDR3 is TGTGCCAGCAGCCAAGATCCGCCACTAGCGGGGGGTACAGATACGCAGTATTTT. The chain is built from TRBV14 and TRBJ2-3; 12 bases match TRBD2. CDR3 length equals 18 residues. The junction had 7 bases not matched to a gene; V was cut back by 0 bases and J by 3 bases. Germline V gene lookup returns CDR1 SGHDN and CDR2 FVKESK.

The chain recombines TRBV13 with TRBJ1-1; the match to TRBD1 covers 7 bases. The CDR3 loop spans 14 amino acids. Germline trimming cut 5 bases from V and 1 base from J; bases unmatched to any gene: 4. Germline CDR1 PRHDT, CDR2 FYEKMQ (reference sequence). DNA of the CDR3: TGTGCCAGCAGCCCCCGGGACAGGAACACTGAAGCTTTCTTT. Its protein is CASSPRDRNTEAFF.

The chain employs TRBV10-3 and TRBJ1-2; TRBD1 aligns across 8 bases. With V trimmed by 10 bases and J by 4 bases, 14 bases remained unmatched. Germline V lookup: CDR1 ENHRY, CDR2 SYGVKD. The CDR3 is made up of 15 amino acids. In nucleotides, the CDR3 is TGTGCCACTTGGGCTGGGACAGGATTTGGCTATGGCTACACCTTC. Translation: CATWAGTGFGYGYTF.

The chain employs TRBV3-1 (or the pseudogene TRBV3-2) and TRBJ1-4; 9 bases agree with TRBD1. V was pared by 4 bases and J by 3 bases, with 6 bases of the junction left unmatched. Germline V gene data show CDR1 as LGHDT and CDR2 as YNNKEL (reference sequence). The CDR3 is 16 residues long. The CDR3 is CASSLGTGPSNEKLFF. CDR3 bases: TGTGCCAGCAGCCTGGGGACAGGGCCTTCTAATGAAAAACTGTTTTTT.

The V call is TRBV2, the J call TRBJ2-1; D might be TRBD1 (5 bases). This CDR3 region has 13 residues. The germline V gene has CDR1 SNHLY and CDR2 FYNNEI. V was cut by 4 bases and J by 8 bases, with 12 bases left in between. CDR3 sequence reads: CASSGAIGDEQFF. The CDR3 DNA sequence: TGTGCCAGCAGTGGAGCTATAGGGGATGAGCAGTTCTTC.

For the CDR3, the DNA is TGTGCCAGCAGCTATCGAACAGGGGTGGAGGAGACCCAGTACTTC. It yields the protein CASSYRTGVEETQYF. The chain links TRBV5-6 to TRBJ2-5, with 7 positions matching TRBD1. Looked up from germline, CDR1 is SGHDT and CDR2 is YYEEEE. CDR3 length equals 15 residues. J lost 5 bases, V lost 3 bases, and 10 bases had no gene match. The full variable domain, in which reference TRBV5-6 and TRBJ2-5 provide the parts outside the CDR3, is DAGVTQSPTHLIKTRGQQVTLRCSPKSGHDTVSWYQQALGQGPQFIFQYYEEEERQRGNFPDRFSGHQFPNYSSELNVNALLLGDSALYLCASSYRTGVEETQYFGPGTRLLVL.

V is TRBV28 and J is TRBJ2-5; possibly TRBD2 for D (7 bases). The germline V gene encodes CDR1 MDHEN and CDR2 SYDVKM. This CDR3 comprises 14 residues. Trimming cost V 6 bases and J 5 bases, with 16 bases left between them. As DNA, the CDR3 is TGTGCCAGCAGCCCCTGGGGGGGGCGGGAGACCCAGTACTTC. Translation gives CASSPWGGRETQYF. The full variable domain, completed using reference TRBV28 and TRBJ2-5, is DVKVTQSSRYLVKRTGEKVFLECVQDMDHENMFWYRQDPGLGLRLIYFSYDVKMKEKGDIPEGYSVSREKKERFSLILESASTNQTSMYLCASSPWGGRETQYFGPGTRLLVL.

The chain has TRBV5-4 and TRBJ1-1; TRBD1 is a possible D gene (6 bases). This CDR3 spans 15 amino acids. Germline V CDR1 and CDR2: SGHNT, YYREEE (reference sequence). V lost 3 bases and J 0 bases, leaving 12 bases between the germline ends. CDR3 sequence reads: CASSSKTGMNTEAFF. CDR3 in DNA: TGTGCCAGCAGCTCGAAAACAGGGATGAACACTGAAGCTTTCTTT.

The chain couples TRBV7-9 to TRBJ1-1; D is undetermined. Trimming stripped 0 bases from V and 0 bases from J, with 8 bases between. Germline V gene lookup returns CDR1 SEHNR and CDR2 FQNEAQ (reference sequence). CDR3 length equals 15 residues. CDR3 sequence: CASSLAYELNTEAFF. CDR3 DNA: TGTGCCAGCAGCTTAGCGTACGAGTTGAACACTGAAGCTTTCTTT.

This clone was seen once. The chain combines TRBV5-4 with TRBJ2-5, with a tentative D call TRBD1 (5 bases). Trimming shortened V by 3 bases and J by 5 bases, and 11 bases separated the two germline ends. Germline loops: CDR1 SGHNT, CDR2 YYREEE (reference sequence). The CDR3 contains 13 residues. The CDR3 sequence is CASSYQGWETQYF. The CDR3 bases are TGTGCCAGCAGCTACCAGGGTTGGGAGACCCAGTACTTC.

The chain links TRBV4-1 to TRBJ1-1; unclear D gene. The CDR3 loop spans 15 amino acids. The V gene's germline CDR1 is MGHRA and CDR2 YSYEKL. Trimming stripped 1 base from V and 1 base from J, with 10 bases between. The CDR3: CASSQVGEGNTEAFF. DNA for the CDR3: TGCGCCAGCAGCCAAGTTGGAGAGGGGAACACTGAAGCTTTCTTT.

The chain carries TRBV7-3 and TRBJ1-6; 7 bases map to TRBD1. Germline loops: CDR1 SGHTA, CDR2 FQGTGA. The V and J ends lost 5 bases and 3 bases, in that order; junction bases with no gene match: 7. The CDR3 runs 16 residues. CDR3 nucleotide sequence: TGTGCCAGCAGCGAGGACAGGAGTTACTATAATTCACCCCTCCACTTT. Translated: CASSEDRSYYNSPLHF.

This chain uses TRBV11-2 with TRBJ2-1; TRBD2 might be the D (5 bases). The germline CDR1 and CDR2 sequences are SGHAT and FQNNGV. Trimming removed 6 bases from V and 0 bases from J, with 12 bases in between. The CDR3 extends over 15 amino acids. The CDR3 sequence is CASSRTWSSYNEQFF. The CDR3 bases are TGTGCCAGCAGTAGGACTTGGAGCTCCTACAATGAGCAGTTCTTC.

CDR3 loop: CASSPLTSSYNEQFF. CDR3 DNA sequence: TGTGCCAGCAGCCCCCTTACGAGCTCCTACAATGAGCAGTTCTTC. This sequence joins TRBV5-6 and TRBJ2-1; unclear D gene. Germline V gene sequence: CDR1 SGHDT, CDR2 YYEEEE. This CDR3 has 15 residues. Trimming took off 4 bases at V and 0 bases at J, with 11 bases between the two ends. The whole variable domain, remainder taken from reference TRBV5-6 and TRBJ2-1, is DAGVTQSPTHLIKTRGQQVTLRCSPKSGHDTVSWYQQALGQGPQFIFQYYEEEERQRGNFPDRFSGHQFPNYSSELNVNALLLGDSALYLCASSPLTSSYNEQFFGPGTRLTVL.

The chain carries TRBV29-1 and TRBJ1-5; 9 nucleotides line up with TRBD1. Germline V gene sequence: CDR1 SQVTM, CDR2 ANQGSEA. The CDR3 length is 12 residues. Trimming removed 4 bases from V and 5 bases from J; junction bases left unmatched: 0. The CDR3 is CSVGTGDQPQHF. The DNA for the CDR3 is TGCAGCGTTGGGACAGGGGATCAGCCCCAGCATTTT. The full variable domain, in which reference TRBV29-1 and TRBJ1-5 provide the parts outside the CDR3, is SAVISQKPSRDICQRGTSLTIQCQVDSQVTMMFWYRQQPGQSLTLIATANQGSEATYESGFVIDKFPISRPNLTFSTLTVSNMSPEDSSIYLCSVGTGDQPQHFGDGTRLSIL.

CDR3 in amino acids: CASSSDTGPPNTEAFF. The CDR3 DNA is TGTGCCAGCAGTTCTGATACAGGGCCCCCGAACACTGAAGCTTTCTTT. V and J are TRBV6-5 and TRBJ1-1, with D tentatively TRBD1 (6 bases). The CDR3 is 16 amino acids. The germline gives CDR1 MNHEY, CDR2 SVGAGI. With 4 bases removed from V and 1 base from J, the gap between germline ends came to 16 bases.